The rows below give T cell receptor beta chains drawn from one sample of a study of vaccination and CD4 T cells after COVID-19. TCRdb itself ran the PCR reads through MiXCR, one entry per CDR3 protein. Of almost 9,500 distinct CDR3 sequences in the sample, roughly half were seen once. For these receptors, no antigen is known. The sample consisted of CD4+ T cells from blood, cultured in vitro. The source of these receptors is a human donor who had recovered from COVID-19. The CDR3 runs from the conserved cysteine through the conserved F or W. D genes are given only for firm matches. Clone size is shown for a subset of rows, as once, few, many or a class of expanded clone.

abundance,j_gene,v_gene,d_gene,CDR3nt,CDR3aa
-,TRBJ2-7,TRBV6-2/TRBV6-3,TRBD1,TGTGCCAGCACCATTAATTCCCGACAGGGGGCCTACGAGCAGTACTTC,CASTINSRQGAYEQYF
-,TRBJ1-1,TRBV30,TRBD1,TGTGCCTGGAATCCAGGGGGCAAGGCTGAAGCTTTCTTT,CAWNPGGKAEAFF
-,TRBJ2-1,TRBV2,-,TGTGCCAGCAGTCAGGGGGGAGGATCCGTCTCCTACAATGAGCAGTTCTTC,CASSQGGGSVSYNEQFF
few,TRBJ2-7,TRBV30,-,TGTGCCTGGACCCGGCCACCTCTGAGGGAGCAGTACTTC,CAWTRPPLREQYF
-,TRBJ1-2,TRBV20-1,-,TGCAGTGCTAGGGTTTCGGAAGACTATGGCTACACCTTC,CSARVSEDYGYTF
-,TRBJ2-7,TRBV18,-,TGTGCCAGCTCACCAGATCTTCGCGGGGCGGAGCAGTACTTC,CASSPDLRGAEQYF
few,TRBJ1-2,TRBV6-2/TRBV6-3,-,TGTGCCAGCAGGCCACAGGGACCCTATGGCTACACCTTC,CASRPQGPYGYTF
-,TRBJ1-4,TRBV12-5,TRBD1,TGTGCTAGTGGTTTGACTACAGGGGTAGAGGGAAAACTGTTTTTT,CASGLTTGVEGKLFF
-,TRBJ1-2,TRBV2,TRBD1,TGTGCCAGCAGTGAACATGTCTTGGGACAGGGGTCATCATTCGGTGGCTACACCTTC,CASSEHVLGQGSSFGGYTF
once,TRBJ1-1,TRBV6-5,-,TGTGCCAGCAGTTACTCGAGAGGGAACACTGAAGCTTTCTTT,CASSYSRGNTEAFF
-,TRBJ1-1,TRBV6-5,-,TGTGCCAGCAGTTACTCGATAGAAACTGAAGCTTTCTTT,CASSYSIETEAFF
-,TRBJ2-3,TRBV7-9,TRBD2,TGTGCCAGCAGCTTCCACGGGGGGGGAGCGGGGGGGACAGATACGCAGTATTTT,CASSFHGGGAGGTDTQYF
-,TRBJ2-7,TRBV20-1,TRBD2,TGCAGTGTCCTAGTGGGGCCACTAGCGGCTACCTCCTACGAGCAGTACTTC,CSVLVGPLAATSYEQYF
-,TRBJ2-2,TRBV7-8,TRBD1,TGTGCCAGCAGTCGACAGGGCAGGAGGAACACCGGGGAGCTGTTTTTT,CASSRQGRRNTGELFF
-,TRBJ1-1,TRBV25-1,-,TGTGCCAGCAGTGTCCTGAACACTGAAGCTTTCTTT,CASSVLNTEAFF
few,TRBJ2-1,TRBV24-1,TRBD2,TGTGCCACCAGCCGGACTAGCGGGACGGATTGGGAGAACAATGAGCAGTTCTTC,CATSRTSGTDWENNEQFF
-,TRBJ2-5,TRBV11-3,TRBD2,TGTGCCAGCAGCGCACTAGCGGGGATAAGAGAGACCCAGTACTTC,CASSALAGIRETQYF